This TCR beta chain stems from a study of response to subunit inactivated influenza vaccine. TCRdb recomputed calls from the RT-PCR reads with MiXCR, one row per CDR3 protein. The data hold roughly 500,000 distinct CDR3 sequences, with approximately 17% observed a single time. Points on this clonotype: Its antigen is currently unknown.

The CDR3 length is 12 residues. V lost 8 bases, J lost 11 bases, and 16 bases lay in between. Whole-study findings and limits: Authors suggested seasonal influenza vaccinations each recruit few new T cells.

The V call is TRBV12-3 or TRBV12-4, the J call TRBJ2-1, with no clear D. This receptor was taken from a man between 50 and 75 years old who received an inactivated influenza vaccine. Sequenced here: CD4+ T cells sorted from PBMCs, sampled roughly 24 months after vaccination. In nucleotides, the CDR3 is TGTGCCAGCTCCGACCCCCCCAGTAAGCAGTTCTTC. Protein: CASSDPPSKQFF.